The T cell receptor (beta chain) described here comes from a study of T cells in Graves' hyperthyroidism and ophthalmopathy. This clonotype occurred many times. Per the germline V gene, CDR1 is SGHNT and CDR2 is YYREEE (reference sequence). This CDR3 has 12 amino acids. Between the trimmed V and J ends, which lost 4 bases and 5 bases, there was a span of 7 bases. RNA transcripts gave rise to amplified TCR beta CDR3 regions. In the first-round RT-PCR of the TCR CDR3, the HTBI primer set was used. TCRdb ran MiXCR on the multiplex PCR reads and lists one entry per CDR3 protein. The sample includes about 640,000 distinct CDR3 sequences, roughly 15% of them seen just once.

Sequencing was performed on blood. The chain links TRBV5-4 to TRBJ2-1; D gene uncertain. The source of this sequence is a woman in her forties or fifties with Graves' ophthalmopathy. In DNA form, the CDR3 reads TGTGCCAGCAGCAACGACAACAATGAGCAGTTCTTC. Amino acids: CASSNDNNEQFF. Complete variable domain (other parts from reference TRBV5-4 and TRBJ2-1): ETGVTQSPTHLIKTRGQQVTLRCSSQSGHNTVSWYQQALGQGPQFIFQYYREEENGRGNFPPRFSGLQFPNYSSELNVNALELDDSALYLCASSNDNNEQFFGPGTRLTVL.